This entry is about one T cell receptor (beta chain). The study recruited people aged about 18 to 90 years across approximately 24 US areas. This CDR3 region has 15 residues. Germline values: CDR1 LGHDT, CDR2 YNNKEL (reference sequence). The V gene lost 0 bases and the J gene lost 7 bases, with 12 bases spanning the gap. This record comes from a study of blood T cell repertoires in COVID-19. About the research overall: All recovered Cohort 3 donors got two negative PCRs, got clearance, or saw symptom resolution.

Original analysis: How many nucleated cells were present was estimated from reference gene primer amplification. Some clones are missing from TCRdb's copy, which holds only in-frame ones; the method was immunoSEQ multiplex PCR. For V, J and clone size, that table is used; D and trimming come from the DNA. The repertoire holds approximately 240,000 clones, with about 86% as singletons. The receptor was derived from a woman aged 50 to 60 in a cohort exposed to, infected with or recovered from COVID-19 (not recorded which). Sequencing was performed on PBMCs or T cells enriched from blood (not recorded which). The V gene is TRBV3-1 (or the pseudogene TRBV3-2), the J gene TRBJ1-4, with D possibly matching TRBD1 (6 bases). DNA of the CDR3: TGTGCCAGCAGCCAAGATGCCACGACAGGTGAAAAACTGTTTTTT. This sequence encodes CASSQDATTGEKLFF.